The source of this T cell receptor beta chain is a study of cytomegalovirus exposure and HLA in healthy donors. PCR used 60 Vbeta primers and 13 Jbeta primers. Method: immunoSEQ multiplex PCR; TCRdb's copy keeps in-frame clones and lacks some. Its listing shows around 84,000 clones. Concerning this clone itself: Its target is unknown.

The study's findings and limits: The study listed around 150 cytomegalovirus-associated TCR beta chains. V- and J-gene trimming in TCR beta was tied to a missense DCLRE1C variant by an analysis performed later. It was reported that the classifier diagnosed cytomegalovirus status with high specificity and sensitivity in both the original and validation cohorts.

V was clipped by 5 bases and J by 6 bases, with 8 bases between them. Per germline, CDR1 SGHTA and CDR2 FQGNSA. The CDR3 spans 12 residues. The chain recombines TRBV7-2 with TRBJ2-1; tentative D call: TRBD1 (5 bases). This sequence was found in a man aged 25 to 40 in good health and CMV-seronegative. Material: PBMCs. As DNA, the CDR3 is TGTGCCAGCAGCCTCGACAGCAATGAGCAGTTCTTC. Encoded protein: CASSLDSNEQFF.